The TCR beta chain described here comes from a study of Graves' ophthalmopathy and Graves' hyperthyroidism. Findings of the study overall: A model built from 13 signatures distinguished ophthalmopathy from stable hyperthyroidism with about 90% sensitivity and about 80% specificity.

Amplified TCR beta CDR3 regions were obtained using RNA transcripts as template. An opening RT-PCR round employed HTBI primers and preceded a second-round multiplex PCR. TCRdb re-derived calls from the multiplex PCR reads in MiXCR, one entry per CDR3 protein. The sample contains 200,000 to 250,000 distinct CDR3 sequences, under 25% of which appear only once. Trimming stripped 10 bases from V and 3 bases from J, with 18 bases between. CDR3 length equals 14 residues. Per the germline V gene, CDR1 is LNHDA and CDR2 is SQIVND (reference sequence). This clonotype was recorded many times. Its antigen remains unknown.

The chain recombines TRBV19 with TRBJ1-2; D gene ambiguous. The TCR was taken from a woman between 45 and 65 years old with Graves' ophthalmopathy. The specimen was peripheral blood. As DNA, the CDR3 is TGTGCCACTGCGCCCTCGATGGGCCACTATGGCTACACCTTC. Encoded protein: CATAPSMGHYGYTF.